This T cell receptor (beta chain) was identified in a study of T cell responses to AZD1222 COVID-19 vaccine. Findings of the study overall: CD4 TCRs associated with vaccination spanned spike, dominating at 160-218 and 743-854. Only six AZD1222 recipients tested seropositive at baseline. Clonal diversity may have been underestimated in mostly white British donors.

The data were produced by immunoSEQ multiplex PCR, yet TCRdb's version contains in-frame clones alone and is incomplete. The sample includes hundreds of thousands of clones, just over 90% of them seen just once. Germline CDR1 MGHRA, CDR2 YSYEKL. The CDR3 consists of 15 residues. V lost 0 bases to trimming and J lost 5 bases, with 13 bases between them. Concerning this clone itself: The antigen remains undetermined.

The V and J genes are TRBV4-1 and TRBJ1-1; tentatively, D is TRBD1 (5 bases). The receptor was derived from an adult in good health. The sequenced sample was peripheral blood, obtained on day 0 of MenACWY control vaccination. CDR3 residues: CASSQEGRGMTEAFF. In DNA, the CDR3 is TGCGCCAGCAGCCAAGAGGGGAGGGGAATGACTGAAGCTTTCTTT.